Below are 2 T cell receptor beta chains sequenced from a single sample in a study of blood T cell repertoires in COVID-19. TCRdb's copy holds only in-frame clones and misses some; the assay was immunoSEQ multiplex PCR. The sample contains 350,000 to 450,000 clones, 85% of which appear only once. Sequencing was performed on peripheral blood. The source of these receptors is a woman aged 18-29 years with acute or convalescent COVID-19.

In this sample, this clone turned up a few times. CDR3 protein: CASSLEGRVTTGELFF. The CDR3 DNA reads as TGCGCCAGCAGCTTGGAGGGGAGGGTAACCACCGGGGAGCTGTTTTTT. The rearrangement joins TRBV5-1 to TRBJ2-2; 7 nucleotides align to TRBD2. The ends lost 0 bases at V and 4 bases at J; junction bases unmatched: 6. This CDR3 region has 16 residues. In germline, CDR1 is SGHRS, CDR2 YFSETQ.

This chain connects TRBV19 to TRBJ1-4; D is undetermined. The CDR3 spans 14 residues. CDR1 and CDR2 (germline): LNHDA, SQIVND (reference sequence). Trimming removed 5 bases at V and 7 bases at J, with 14 bases between. CDR3 in amino acids: CASSGVLGSEKLFF. CDR3 in DNA: TGTGCCAGTAGTGGGGTTTTGGGGAGTGAAAAACTGTTTTTT. Together with reference TRBV19 and TRBJ1-4, the CDR3 gives the full variable domain: DGGITQSPKYLFRKEGQNVTLSCEQNLNHDAMYWYRQDPGQGLRLIYYSQIVNDFQKGDIAEGYSVSREKKESFPLTVTSAQKNPTAFYLCASSGVLGSEKLFFGSGTQLSVL.